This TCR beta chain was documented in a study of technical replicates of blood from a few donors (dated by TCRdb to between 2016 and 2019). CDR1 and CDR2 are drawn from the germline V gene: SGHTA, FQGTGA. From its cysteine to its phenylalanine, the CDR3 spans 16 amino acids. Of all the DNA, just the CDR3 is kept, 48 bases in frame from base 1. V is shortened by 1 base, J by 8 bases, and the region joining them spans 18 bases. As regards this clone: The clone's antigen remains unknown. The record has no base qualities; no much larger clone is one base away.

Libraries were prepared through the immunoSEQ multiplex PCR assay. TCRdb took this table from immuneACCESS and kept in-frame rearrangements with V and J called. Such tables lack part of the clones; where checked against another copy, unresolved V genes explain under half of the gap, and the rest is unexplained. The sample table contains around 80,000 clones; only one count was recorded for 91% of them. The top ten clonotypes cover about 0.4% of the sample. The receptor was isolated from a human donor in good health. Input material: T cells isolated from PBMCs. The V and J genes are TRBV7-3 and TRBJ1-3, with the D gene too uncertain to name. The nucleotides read TGTGCCAGCAGCTTAAACAGTCAGGTCCGGAAAGACACCATATATTTT. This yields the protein CASSLNSQVRKDTIYF. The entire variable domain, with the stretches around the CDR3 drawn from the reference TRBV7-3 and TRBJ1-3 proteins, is GAGVSQTPSNKVTEKGKYVELRCDPISGHTALYWYRQSLGQGPEFLIYFQGTGAADDSGLPNDRFFAVRPEGSVSTLKIQRTERGDSAVYLCASSLNSQVRKDTIYFGEGSWLTVV.